Sequencing of this T cell receptor beta chain was carried out in a study of blood T cell repertoires in COVID-19. Whole-study context: Sites across the United States, Italy and Spain contributed samples from acute and convalescent COVID-19. The cDNA or gDNA used as material had been derived from T cells, B-cell-depleted T cells, or PBMCs.

Sequenced by immunoSEQ multiplex PCR; TCRdb stores in-frame clones only, minus some. Among around 110,000 clones listed, 90% were seen once. CDR3 length equals 18 residues. The junction had 11 bases not matched to a gene; V was cut back by 0 bases and J by 3 bases. Germline V gene sequence: CDR1 LGHDT, CDR2 YNNKEL (reference sequence). The rearrangement uses TRBV3-1 (or the pseudogene TRBV3-2) and TRBJ1-2; 9 bases match TRBD1. The source is a human donor with active COVID-19. The donor label of this sample is uncertain. The material sequenced was peripheral blood. CDR3 bases: TGTGCCAGCAGCCAAGAAAGGGTAGGACAGGGGATCGACTATGGCTACACCTTC. It yields the protein CASSQERVGQGIDYGYTF.